A selection of T cell receptor beta chains follows, all from one sample in a study of blood T cell repertoires in COVID-19. Using immunoSEQ multiplex PCR, the repertoire was profiled, and TCRdb retains in-frame clones only, with some absent. Among around 29,000 clones listed, around nine tenths were seen once. The sequencing input was peripheral blood. The receptor set was obtained from a human donor in a cohort sampled during active COVID-19. Each CDR3 is given with its conserved first and last residue. D genes are given only for firm matches. Clone size is stated in some rows and not others, as once, few, many or a class when expanded.

>-|-|TRBV7-3|TRBJ1-1
TGTGCCAGCAGCTCTCTTTCGAGTGTCACTGAAGCTTTCTTT
CASSSLSSVTEAFF
>TRBD1|-|TRBV10-2|TRBJ1-5
TGCGCCAGGGACAGGCTAGTGATTATGGGCAATCAGCCCCAGCATTTT
CARDRLVIMGNQPQHF
>TRBD2|once|TRBV9|TRBJ2-5
TGTGCCAGCAGCGACGAGGGACTAGCGGGGGGGCAGGGACAAGAGACCCAGTACTTC
CASSDEGLAGGQGQETQYF
>TRBD2|-|TRBV7-3|TRBJ2-5
TGTGCCAGCAGCTTTTCTAGCGGGGCTAAAGAGACCCAGTACTTC
CASSFSSGAKETQYF
>-|-|TRBV5-5|TRBJ1-6
TGTGCCAGCAGCTTGAATCCACAGGGTTTCCGATCACCCCTCCACTTT
CASSLNPQGFRSPLHF
>TRBD2|once|TRBV19|TRBJ2-3
TGTGCCAGTAAGGACCTAGCGGGAGGGGATACGCAGTATTTT
CASKDLAGGDTQYF
>TRBD1|-|TRBV6-2/TRBV6-3|TRBJ1-4
TGTGCCAGCAGTTACTCGTGGACAGGCAATGAAAAACTGTTTTTT
CASSYSWTGNEKLFF
>TRBD1|-|TRBV3-1/TRBV3-2|TRBJ2-7
TGTGCCAGCAGCCAAGTACAGGGGTTGGGCGAGCAGTACTTC
CASSQVQGLGEQYF
>TRBD1|once|TRBV7-9|TRBJ2-2
TGTGCCAGCACATCTGGGACAGGGGTTTACACCGGGGAGCTGTTTTTT
CASTSGTGVYTGELFF
>-|-|TRBV4-3|TRBJ2-5
TGCGCCAGCAGCCAAGATTTCGGAGAGACCCAGTACTTC
CASSQDFGETQYF
>TRBD1|-|TRBV24-1|TRBJ1-1
TGTGCCACCAGTGACCAAACAGGGGGCGAAGCTTTCTTT
CATSDQTGGEAFF
>TRBD2|-|TRBV7-2|TRBJ2-2
TGTGCCACAGGGACTAGCGGGGGGGGCGCCGGGGAGCTGTTTTTT
CATGTSGGGAGELFF
>TRBD1|-|TRBV28|TRBJ1-2
TGTGCCAGCAGTTCCGGACAGGCGGGCTATGGCTACACCTTC
CASSSGQAGYGYTF
>TRBD1|-|TRBV7-2|TRBJ2-3
TGTGCCAGCAGCTTACGCCGGACAGGGACTCGGGCAGATACGCAGTATTTT
CASSLRRTGTRADTQYF
>-|-|TRBV3-1/TRBV3-2|TRBJ1-3
TGTGCCAGCAGCCAAGGAGGAGGGTACACCATATATTTT
CASSQGGGYTIYF
>-|-|TRBV6-6|TRBJ2-5
TGTGCCAGCAGTTACCTGCCGGGTGGGCAAGAGACCCAGTACTTC
CASSYLPGGQETQYF
>TRBD1|few|TRBV6-5|TRBJ2-2
TGTACAACAGGGGGCGGCACCGGGGAGCTGTTTTTT
CTTGGGTGELFF
>TRBD1|once|TRBV2|TRBJ2-3
TGTGCCACCAAGGACAGGGCCACAGATACGCAGTATTTT
CATKDRATDTQYF
>-|-|TRBV2|TRBJ2-7
TGTGCCAGCAGTGAGGGACACCAATCCTACGAGCAGTACTTC
CASSEGHQSYEQYF
>-|-|TRBV19|TRBJ2-6
TGTGCCAGTAGTCTTTTGACCGGGATCGGCTCTGGGGCCAACGTCCTGACTTTC
CASSLLTGIGSGANVLTF
>TRBD1|-|TRBV24-1|TRBJ2-5
TGTGCCACCTCCCCGACAGGGGTAGAGACCCAGTACTTC
CATSPTGVETQYF
>-|-|TRBV9|TRBJ1-5
TGTGCCAGCGGGGAAACAGGGCTTCAGCCCCAGCATTTT
CASGETGLQPQHF
>TRBD2|-|TRBV11-2|TRBJ2-7
TGTGCCAGCAGCTTTAGTTCGGGGGGATTCTCCTACGAGCAGTACTTC
CASSFSSGGFSYEQYF
>-|-|TRBV7-8|TRBJ2-1
TGTGCCAGCAGCTTAAAGGCGGGGACCTACAATGAGCAGTTCTTC
CASSLKAGTYNEQFF
>-|-|TRBV27|TRBJ2-2
TGTGCCAGCAGTACTACCCCTACCTTTTACCCGAACACCGGGGAGCTGTTTTTT
CASSTTPTFYPNTGELFF
>TRBD1|-|TRBV4-3|TRBJ2-7
TGCGCCAGCAGCCCGCAGGGACAGGGGTCCTACGAGCAGTACTTC
CASSPQGQGSYEQYF
>TRBD1|-|TRBV9|TRBJ2-5
TGTGCCAGCAGCGTAGATCAGGGGGACGAGACCCAGTACTTC
CASSVDQGDETQYF
>TRBD1|-|TRBV19|TRBJ1-1
TGTGCCAGTGACAGGGACGGGAGAACTGAAGCTTTCTTT
CASDRDGRTEAFF
>TRBD2|few|TRBV7-3|TRBJ2-3
TGTGCCAGCAGCTATCTGGGGGGGACAGATACGCAGTATTTT
CASSYLGGTDTQYF
>-|-|TRBV6-6|TRBJ2-3
TGTGCCAGCACCAGACTCTACACAGATACGCAGTATTTT
CASTRLYTDTQYF
>-|few|TRBV9|TRBJ2-5
TGTGCCAGCAGCGTAGTGGGGAGAGGCAGGGGAACCGAGACCCAGTACTTC
CASSVVGRGRGTETQYF
>-|-|TRBV23-1|TRBJ1-1
TGCGCCAGCAGTCAAGGTCACAGGTTGAACACTGAAGCTTTCTTT
CASSQGHRLNTEAFF
>-|-|TRBV13|TRBJ1-5
TGTGCCAGCAGCTTAGGGTTGGCAGGGCAATATAGCAATCAGCCCCAGCATTTT
CASSLGLAGQYSNQPQHF
>TRBD1|-|TRBV5-5|TRBJ2-1
TGTGCCAGCACCCTAGGGGGCAATGATGAGCAGTTCTTC
CASTLGGNDEQFF
>-|-|TRBV27|TRBJ1-6
TGTGCCAGGATGCAAGCGAGGGCACCTCGCTCCTATAATTCACCCCTCCACTTT
CARMQARAPRSYNSPLHF
>-|-|TRBV3-1/TRBV3-2|TRBJ2-3
TGTGCCAGCAGCCAAGGGGTCAGGGCTCCTAGCACAGATACGCAGTATTTT
CASSQGVRAPSTDTQYF
>-|-|TRBV4-3|TRBJ2-7
TGCGCCAGCAGCCAAGATTCGACGGAGACCTACGAGCAGTACTTC
CASSQDSTETYEQYF
>-|-|TRBV7-3|TRBJ1-1
TGTGCCAGCAGCCCTAACAGGGTCAGGAACACTGAAGCTTTCTTT
CASSPNRVRNTEAFF
>-|-|TRBV5-6|TRBJ2-3
TGTGCCAGCGAACGGGTGGGCGGGGGCGCAACTAGCACAGATACGCAGTATTTT
CASERVGGGATSTDTQYF
>TRBD1|-|TRBV4-3|TRBJ1-1
TGCGCCAGCAGCCGGGGGATGGGACAGGGGCTTCCCGAAGCTTTCTTT
CASSRGMGQGLPEAFF
>TRBD1|-|TRBV9|TRBJ1-3
TGTGCCAGCAGCGTAGCCCGGACAGGCGCTGGAAACACCATATATTTT
CASSVARTGAGNTIYF
>-|-|TRBV9|TRBJ2-5
TGTGCCAGCAGCGTAGGGGGAGTGGGGGAGACCCAGTACTTC
CASSVGGVGETQYF
>TRBD1|-|TRBV9|TRBJ2-1
TGTGCCAGCAGCGCACAGACAGGGTACAATGAGCAGTTCTTC
CASSAQTGYNEQFF
>-|-|TRBV5-1|TRBJ2-3
TGCGCCAGCAGCTTGTGGGGCTACACAGATACGCAGTATTTT
CASSLWGYTDTQYF
>TRBD1|-|TRBV14|TRBJ1-2
TGTGCCAGCAGCCTGAGGGGACAGGGGTCTGGTGGCTACACCTTC
CASSLRGQGSGGYTF
>TRBD2|-|TRBV7-8|TRBJ2-3
TGTGCCAGCAGCCCCAGGTCGGGGGGGGGCACAGATACGCAGTATTTT
CASSPRSGGGTDTQYF
>-|-|TRBV4-2|TRBJ1-2
TGTGCCAGCAGCCAAGGGGAACGGGGTTTCTCTGGCTACACCTTC
CASSQGERGFSGYTF
>TRBD1|-|TRBV19|TRBJ1-2
TGTGCCAGTAGTCTCCCCGGGACAGGGTACAGCTACACCTTC
CASSLPGTGYSYTF
>TRBD1|-|TRBV7-2|TRBJ1-2
TGTGCCAGCAGCTCCGGGACAGGACGTTATTATGGCTACACCTTC
CASSSGTGRYYGYTF
>-|-|TRBV5-1|TRBJ1-1
TGCGCCAGCAGCTCCGGACAGACAAACACTGAAGCTTTCTTT
CASSSGQTNTEAFF
>-|-|TRBV3-1/TRBV3-2|TRBJ2-3
TGTGCCAGCAGCCAACAACAGCGCACAGATACGCAGTATTTT
CASSQQQRTDTQYF
>-|-|TRBV7-2|TRBJ1-2
TGTGCCAGCAGCTTAAGACGGGACTATGTCTCGGTCTATGGCTACACCTTC
CASSLRRDYVSVYGYTF